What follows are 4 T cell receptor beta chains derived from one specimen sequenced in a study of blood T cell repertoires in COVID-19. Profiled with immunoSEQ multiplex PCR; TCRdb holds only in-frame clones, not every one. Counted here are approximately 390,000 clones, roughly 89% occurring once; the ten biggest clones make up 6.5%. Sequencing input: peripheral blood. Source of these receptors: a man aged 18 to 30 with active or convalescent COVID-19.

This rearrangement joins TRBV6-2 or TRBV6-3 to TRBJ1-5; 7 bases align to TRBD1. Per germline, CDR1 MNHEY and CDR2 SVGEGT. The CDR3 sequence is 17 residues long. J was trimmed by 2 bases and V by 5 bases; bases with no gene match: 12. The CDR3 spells CASSAGTVNVGNQPQHF. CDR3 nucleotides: TGTGCCAGCAGTGCCGGGACAGTGAATGTAGGCAATCAGCCCCAGCATTTT.

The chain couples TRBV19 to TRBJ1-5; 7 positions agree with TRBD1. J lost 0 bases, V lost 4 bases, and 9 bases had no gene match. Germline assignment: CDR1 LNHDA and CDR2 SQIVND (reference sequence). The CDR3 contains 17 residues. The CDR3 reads CASSKRGTENSNQPQHF. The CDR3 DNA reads TGTGCCAGTAGTAAACGGGGGACAGAAAATAGCAATCAGCCCCAGCATTTT.

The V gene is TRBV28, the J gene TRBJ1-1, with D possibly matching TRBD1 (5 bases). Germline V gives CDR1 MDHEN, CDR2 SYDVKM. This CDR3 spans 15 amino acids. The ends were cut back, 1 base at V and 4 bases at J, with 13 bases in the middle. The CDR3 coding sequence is TGTGCCAGCAGTTTATTGGGGGGACCGAGCACTGAAGCTTTCTTT. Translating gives CASSLLGGPSTEAFF.

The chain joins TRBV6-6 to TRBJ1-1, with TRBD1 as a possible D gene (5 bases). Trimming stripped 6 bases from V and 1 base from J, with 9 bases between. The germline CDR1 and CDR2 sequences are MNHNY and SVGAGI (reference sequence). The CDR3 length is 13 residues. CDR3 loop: CASRDTGNTEAFF. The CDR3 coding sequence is TGTGCCAGCAGGGATACAGGGAACACTGAAGCTTTCTTT.